This passage covers 14 T cell receptor beta chains from one sample sequenced in a study of blood T cell repertoires in COVID-19. TCRdb's copy holds only in-frame clones and misses some; the assay was immunoSEQ multiplex PCR. The sample yields approximately 230,000 clones, 80% to 90% seen once. The specimen sequenced was peripheral blood. The receptors originated from a man of 80 years or more with acute or convalescent COVID-19.

This chain joins TRBV28 and TRBJ2-1; D is undetermined. The germline V and J ends were trimmed by 5 bases and 8 bases, with 7 bases remaining between them. The CDR3 contains 11 residues. CDR1 MDHEN and CDR2 SYDVKM come from the germline V gene. Here the CDR3 reads CASSQVYEQFF. The CDR3 bases are TGTGCCAGCAGTCAGGTTTATGAGCAGTTCTTC.

The V call is TRBV7-2, the J call TRBJ2-1; TRBD2 agrees at 7 bases. With 4 bases clipped from V and 2 bases from J, the junction kept 8 bases outside the gene matches. CDR3 size: 16 residues. Germline-derived CDR1 and CDR2 are SGHTA and FQGNSA. CDR3 in amino acids: CASSYATGGTYNEQFF. CDR3 nucleotides: TGTGCCAGCAGCTACGCTACGGGGGGTACCTACAATGAGCAGTTCTTC.

The chain uses TRBV5-1 and TRBJ1-5; D remains unclear. The CDR3 length is 13 residues. Deletions cut 2 bases from V and 7 bases from J, with 10 bases between. CDR1 SGHRS and CDR2 YFSETQ come from the germline V gene. CDR3 in amino acids: CASSFEGRQPQHF. The DNA of the CDR3 is TGCGCCAGCAGCTTCGAGGGTAGACAGCCCCAGCATTTT.

This clone has just one count. The chain employs TRBV19 and TRBJ2-7, with D possibly being TRBD2 (6 bases). V was pared by 5 bases and J by 6 bases, with 14 bases between. CDR1 is LNHDA and CDR2 is SQIVND in the germline V gene (reference sequence). The length of the CDR3 is 13 residues. The CDR3: CASSVVRGGEQYF. CDR3 nucleotide sequence: TGTGCCAGTAGTGTAGTAAGGGGAGGCGAGCAGTACTTC. The full variable domain, its missing parts supplied by reference TRBV19 and TRBJ2-7, is DGGITQSPKYLFRKEGQNVTLSCEQNLNHDAMYWYRQDPGQGLRLIYYSQIVNDFQKGDIAEGYSVSREKKESFPLTVTSAQKNPTAFYLCASSVVRGGEQYFGPGTRLTVT.

V is TRBV11-2 and J is TRBJ1-4; 11 bases align to TRBD1. CDR1 and CDR2 (germline): SGHAT, FQNNGV. The V segment lost 5 bases and the J segment 7 bases; nucleotides outside the gene matches: 3. This CDR3 is 14 amino acids long. The CDR3 region is CASSRTGGGEKLFF. CDR3 bases: TGTGCCAGCAGCCGGACAGGGGGCGGTGAAAAACTGTTTTTT.

The CDR3 is CASKRGGSYEQYF. Written as DNA, the CDR3 is TGTGCCAGCAAGCGGGGTGGTTCCTACGAGCAGTACTTC. This rearrangement joins TRBV28 to TRBJ2-7; 7 bases align to TRBD2. The V segment lost 7 bases and the J segment 1 base; nucleotides outside the gene matches: 4. Per germline, CDR1 MDHEN and CDR2 SYDVKM. The CDR3 contains 13 residues.

V gene TRBV18 combines with J gene TRBJ1-6; D gene ambiguous. CDR3 length equals 14 residues. Trimming took 3 bases from V and 7 from J, leaving 10 bases between them. Germline lookup yields CDR1 KGHSH and CDR2 LQKENI. The CDR3 nucleotides read TGTGCCAGCTCACCCTTGCCGGGGAATTCACCCCTCCACTTT. It is translated as CASSPLPGNSPLHF.

This clone was seen just once. The J gene is TRBJ1-1, the V gene TRBV7-2; D is unresolved. The CDR3 has 13 residues. Germline CDR1 reads SGHTA; CDR2 reads FQGNSA. Trimming shortened V by 1 base and J by 4 bases, and 7 bases separated the two germline ends. The CDR3 DNA sequence: TGTGCCAGCAGCTTAGGAGGATTCACTGAAGCTTTCTTT. It codes for CASSLGGFTEAFF.

CDR3 amino acids: CASSFAGGGKTQYF. CDR3 coding DNA: TGTGCCAGCAGCTTCGCCGGGGGAGGGAAGACCCAGTACTTC. V gene TRBV11-2 combines with J gene TRBJ2-5; TRBD2 matches at 7 bases. CDR1 SGHAT and CDR2 FQNNGV come from the germline V gene. The CDR3 loop spans 14 amino acids. V lost 3 bases and J lost 6; bases outside the gene matches: 7.

The rearrangement uses TRBV7-8 and TRBJ2-7, with D perhaps TRBD1 (5 bases). Germline V gene data show CDR1 as SGHVS and CDR2 as FQNEAQ. The CDR3 covers 14 residues. V was clipped by 5 bases and J by 5 bases, with 16 bases between them. The CDR3 DNA is TGTGCCAGCAGCCCATACGACAGCACCAACGAGCAGTACTTC. Protein sequence: CASSPYDSTNEQYF.

The chain combines TRBV7-2 with TRBJ1-3; a possible D gene is TRBD1 (5 bases). Trimming left V 0 bases short and J 3 bases short, with 6 bases between. CDR1 SGHTA and CDR2 FQGNSA come from the germline V gene. The CDR3 loop spans 14 amino acids. In DNA form, the CDR3 reads TGTGCCAGCAGCTTAGCCAGGGATGGAAACACCATATATTTT. Protein: CASSLARDGNTIYF. The full variable domain, in which reference TRBV7-2 and TRBJ1-3 provide the parts outside the CDR3, is GAGVSQSPSNKVTEKGKDVELRCDPISGHTALYWYRQSLGQGLEFLIYFQGNSAPDKSGLPSDRFSAERTGGSVSTLTIQRTQQEDSAVYLCASSLARDGNTIYFGEGSWLTVV.

V is TRBV5-1 and J is TRBJ1-6; maybe TRBD1 (5 bases). Germline values: CDR1 SGHRS, CDR2 YFSETQ. This CDR3 spans 14 amino acids. V lost 4 bases, J lost 14 bases, and 19 bases lay in between. The CDR3: CASSAGTSVKTLHF. CDR3 nucleotide sequence: TGCGCCAGCAGCGCCGGGACTTCTGTTAAGACCCTCCACTTT.

V is TRBV6-5 and J is TRBJ2-7, with D tentatively TRBD2 (5 bases). This CDR3 is 16 amino acids long. Trimming took off 2 bases at V and 0 bases at J, with 14 bases between the two ends. CDR1 and CDR2 (germline): MNHEY, SVGAGI. CDR3 region: CASSYKGEPLSYEQYF. The CDR3 nucleotides read TGTGCCAGCAGTTACAAGGGAGAACCACTCTCCTACGAGCAGTACTTC.

This rearrangement joins TRBV7-2 to TRBJ2-1, with D maybe TRBD2 (5 bases). The V gene lost 1 base and the J gene lost 4 bases, with 8 bases spanning the gap. The germline V gene has CDR1 SGHTA and CDR2 FQGNSA. This CDR3 is 14 amino acids long. This chain's CDR3 is CASSLELAYNEQFF. CDR3 coding DNA: TGTGCCAGCAGCTTAGAGCTAGCTTACAATGAGCAGTTCTTC.